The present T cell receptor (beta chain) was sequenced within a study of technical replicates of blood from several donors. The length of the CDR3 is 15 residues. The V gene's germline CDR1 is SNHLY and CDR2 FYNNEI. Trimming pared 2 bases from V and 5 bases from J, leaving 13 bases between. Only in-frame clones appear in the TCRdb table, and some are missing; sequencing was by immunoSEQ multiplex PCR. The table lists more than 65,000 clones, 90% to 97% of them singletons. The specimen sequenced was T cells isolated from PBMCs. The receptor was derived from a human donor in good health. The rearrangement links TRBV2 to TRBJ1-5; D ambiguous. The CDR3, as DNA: TGTGCCAGCAGTGAATCCCGCGGAAGCTATCAGCCCCAGCATTTT. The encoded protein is CASSESRGSYQPQHF.